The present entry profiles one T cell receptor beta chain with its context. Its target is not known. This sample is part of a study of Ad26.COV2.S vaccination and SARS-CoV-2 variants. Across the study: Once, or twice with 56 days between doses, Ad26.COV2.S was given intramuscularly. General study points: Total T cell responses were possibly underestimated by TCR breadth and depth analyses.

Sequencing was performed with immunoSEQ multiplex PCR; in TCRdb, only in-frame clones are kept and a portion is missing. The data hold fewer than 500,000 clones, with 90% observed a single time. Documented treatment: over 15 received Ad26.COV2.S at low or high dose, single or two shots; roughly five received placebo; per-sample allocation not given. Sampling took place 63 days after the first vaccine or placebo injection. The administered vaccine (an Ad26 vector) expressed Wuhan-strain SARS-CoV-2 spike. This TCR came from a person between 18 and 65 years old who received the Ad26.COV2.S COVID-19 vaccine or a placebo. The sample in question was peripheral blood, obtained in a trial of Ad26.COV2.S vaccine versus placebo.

CDR3 DNA: TGTGCCAGCCGGGACTTCTCCACCGGGGAGCTGTTTTTT. It yields the protein CASRDFSTGELFF. V is TRBV27 and J is TRBJ2-2; D is possibly TRBD2 (6 bases). The germline gives CDR1 MNHEY, CDR2 SMNVEV (reference sequence). The V and J ends lost 8 bases and 4 bases respectively, with 11 bases between them. The CDR3 loop spans 13 amino acids.